This T cell receptor (beta chain) was sequenced for a study of T cell changes during pregnancy in multiple sclerosis. This clone was recorded once. Data came from immunoSEQ multiplex PCR; TCRdb stores just in-frame clones and leaves some out. The sample lists 45,000 to 55,000 clones; approximately 90% were seen once. The receptor was isolated from a female donor in good health, enrolled as a control in a pregnancy study. The starting material was CD4+ T cells from peripheral blood mononuclear cells, obtained after pregnancy.

CDR3 sequence: CASFRGEISPLHF. The CDR3 bases are TGTGCCAGCTTCCGAGGAGAGATTTCACCCCTCCACTTT. This sequence joins TRBV2 and TRBJ1-6; D ambiguous. V was cut by 8 bases and J by 9 bases, with 14 bases left in between. The CDR3 sequence is 13 residues long. CDR1 and CDR2 from the germline V gene are SNHLY and FYNNEI.